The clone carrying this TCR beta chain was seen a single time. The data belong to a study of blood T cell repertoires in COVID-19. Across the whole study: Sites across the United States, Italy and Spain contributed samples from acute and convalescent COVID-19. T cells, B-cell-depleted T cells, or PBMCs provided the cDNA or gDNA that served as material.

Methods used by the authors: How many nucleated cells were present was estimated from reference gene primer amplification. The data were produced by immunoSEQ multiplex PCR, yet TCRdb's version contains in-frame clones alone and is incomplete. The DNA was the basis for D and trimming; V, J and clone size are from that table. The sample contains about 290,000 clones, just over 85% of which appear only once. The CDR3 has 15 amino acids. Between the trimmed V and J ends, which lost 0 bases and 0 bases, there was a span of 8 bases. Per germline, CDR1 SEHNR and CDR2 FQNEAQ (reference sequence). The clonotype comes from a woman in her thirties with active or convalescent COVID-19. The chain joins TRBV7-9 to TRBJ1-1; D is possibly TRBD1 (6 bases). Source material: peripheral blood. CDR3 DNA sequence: TGTGCCAGCAGCTTAGCCCAGGGGATGAACACTGAAGCTTTCTTT. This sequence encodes CASSLAQGMNTEAFF.